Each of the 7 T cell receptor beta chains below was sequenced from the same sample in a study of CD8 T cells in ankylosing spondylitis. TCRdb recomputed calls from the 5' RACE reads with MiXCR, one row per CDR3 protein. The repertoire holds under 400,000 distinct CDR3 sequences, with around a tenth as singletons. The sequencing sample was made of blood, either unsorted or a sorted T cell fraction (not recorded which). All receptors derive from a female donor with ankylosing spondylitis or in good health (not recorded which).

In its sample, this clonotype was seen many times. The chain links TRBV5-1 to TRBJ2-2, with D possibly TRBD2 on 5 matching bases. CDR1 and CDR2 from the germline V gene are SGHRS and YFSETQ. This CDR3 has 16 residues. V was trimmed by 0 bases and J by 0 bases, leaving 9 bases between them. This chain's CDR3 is CASSLDGNTNTGELFF. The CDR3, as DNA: TGCGCCAGCAGCTTGGACGGGAACACGAACACCGGGGAGCTGTTTTTT.

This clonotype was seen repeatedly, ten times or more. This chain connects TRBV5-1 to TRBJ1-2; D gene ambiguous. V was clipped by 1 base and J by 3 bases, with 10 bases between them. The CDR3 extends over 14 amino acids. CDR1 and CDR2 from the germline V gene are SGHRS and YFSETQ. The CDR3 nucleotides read TGCGCCAGCAGCTTGAACGGTGTCGACTATGGCTACACCTTC. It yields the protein CASSLNGVDYGYTF.

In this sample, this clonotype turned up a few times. For the CDR3, the DNA is TGTGCCAGCTCACCGGCGGTTGTATCGGATGGAAACACCATATATTTT. It encodes CASSPAVVSDGNTIYF. V is TRBV18 and J is TRBJ1-3; D uncertain. The germline V gene has CDR1 KGHSH and CDR2 LQKENI. Trimming removed 3 bases from V and 3 bases from J, with 15 bases in between. The CDR3 runs to 16 residues.

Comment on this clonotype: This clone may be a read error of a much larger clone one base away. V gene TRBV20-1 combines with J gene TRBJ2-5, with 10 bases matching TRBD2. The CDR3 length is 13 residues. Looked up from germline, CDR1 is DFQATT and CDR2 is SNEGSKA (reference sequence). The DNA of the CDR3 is TGCAGTGCTGAGCTAGCGGGAGTGGAGACCCAGCACTTC. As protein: CSAELAGVETQHF.

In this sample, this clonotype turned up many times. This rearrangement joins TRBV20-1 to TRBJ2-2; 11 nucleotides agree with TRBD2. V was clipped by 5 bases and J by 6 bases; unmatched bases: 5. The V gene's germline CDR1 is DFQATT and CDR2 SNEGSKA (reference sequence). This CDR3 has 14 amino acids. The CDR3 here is CSASGLAGSGELFF. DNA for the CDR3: TGCAGTGCTTCTGGACTAGCGGGCTCCGGGGAGCTGTTTTTT.

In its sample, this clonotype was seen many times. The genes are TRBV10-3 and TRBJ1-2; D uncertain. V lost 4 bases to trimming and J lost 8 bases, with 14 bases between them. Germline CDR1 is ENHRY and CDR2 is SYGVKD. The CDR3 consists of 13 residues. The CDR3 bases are TGTGCCATCAGTGTTTCGGAGCAGAGGGGCTACACCTTC. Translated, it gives CAISVSEQRGYTF.

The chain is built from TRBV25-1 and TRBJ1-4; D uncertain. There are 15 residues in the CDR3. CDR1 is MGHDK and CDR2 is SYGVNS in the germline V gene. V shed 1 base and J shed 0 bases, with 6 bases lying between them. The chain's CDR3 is CASSEFGATNEKLFF. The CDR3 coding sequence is TGTGCCAGCAGTGAATTTGGCGCAACTAATGAAAAACTGTTTTTT.